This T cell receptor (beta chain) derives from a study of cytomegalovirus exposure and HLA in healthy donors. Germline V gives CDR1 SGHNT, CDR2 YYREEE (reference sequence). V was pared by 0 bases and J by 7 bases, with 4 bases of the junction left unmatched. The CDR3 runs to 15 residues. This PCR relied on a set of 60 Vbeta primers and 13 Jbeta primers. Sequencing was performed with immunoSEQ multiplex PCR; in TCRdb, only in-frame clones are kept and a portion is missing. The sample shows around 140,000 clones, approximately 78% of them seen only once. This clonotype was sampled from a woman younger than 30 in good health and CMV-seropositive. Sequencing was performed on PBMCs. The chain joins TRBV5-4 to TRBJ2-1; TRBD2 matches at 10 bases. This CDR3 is CASSLGPSGGNEQFF. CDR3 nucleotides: TGTGCCAGCAGCTTGGGGCCTAGCGGGGGTAATGAGCAGTTCTTC.